This T cell receptor beta chain appears in the sequencing data of a study of T cell repertoires in cytomegalovirus infection. Study-level information: Both CMV infection and a matching HLA type were indicated by public TCR beta signatures.

TCRdb re-called the reads through MiXCR, storing one row per CDR3 protein. The data show 200,000 or so distinct CDR3 sequences, 28% seen once. Comment on this clonotype: Its antigen is as yet unknown.

The CDR3 spans 17 residues. Germline assignment: CDR1 MNHEY and CDR2 SVGEGT. V dropped 6 bases and J dropped 0; count of bases not matched to a gene: 14. Study-wide findings and caveats: Dominating the ex vivo response were TCR beta clonotypes that were CMV-specific and HLA-C-restricted. People with CMV and the relevant HLA were identified by cumulative public TCR beta family frequency.

The TCR comes from a human donor in good health (CMV status not recorded). Some clones in this sample may be carry-over from other donors' samples. The sample was PBMCs. The genes are TRBV6-2 or TRBV6-3 and TRBJ2-7, with 7 bases identical to TRBD1. The CDR3 DNA follows: TGTGCCAGCAGCGCCGGTGAGACAGGGTGGATCTCCTACGAGCAGTACTTC. Translated: CASSAGETGWISYEQYF.